This T cell receptor (beta chain) was obtained from a study of cytomegalovirus exposure and HLA in healthy donors. Overall study findings and caveats: Most CMV-associated TCR beta chains were later found to appear HLA-restricted.

The PCR ran on 60 Vbeta and 13 Jbeta primers. Sequenced by immunoSEQ multiplex PCR; TCRdb stores in-frame clones only, minus some. The repertoire has about 170,000 clones, approximately 80% of them found once; the top ten carry roughly 1.2%. The V end lost 9 bases, the J end lost 2 bases, and 16 bases lay between the germline ends. The CDR3 is 15 amino acids. Turning to this clone: Its cognate antigen is unknown.

The sequence derives from a boy aged 2 to 10 in good health and CMV-seronegative. Sequenced: PBMCs. This rearrangement joins TRBV23-1 to TRBJ1-4, with TRBD1 as a possible D gene (6 bases). TRBV23-1 is an open reading frame, and its role is uncertain. The CDR3 sequence is CASSGRRGTNEKLFF. CDR3 sequence (DNA): TGCGCCAGTTCAGGAAGAAGGGGGACTAATGAAAAACTGTTTTTT.